These 26 T cell receptor beta chains were sequenced from one sample in a study of Graves' ophthalmopathy and Graves' hyperthyroidism. Amplification of the TCR beta CDR3 regions used RNA transcripts (as template). Following a first-round RT-PCR that used HTBI primers, a second-round multiplex PCR was carried out. TCRdb passed the multiplex PCR reads through MiXCR, listing each CDR3 protein once. Among about 500,000 distinct CDR3 sequences listed, less than 45% were seen once. The material sequenced was peripheral blood or thyroid tissue (not recorded which). These receptors came from an adult man with Graves' hyperthyroidism.

In this sample, this clonotype turned up many times. This sequence joins TRBV19 and TRBJ1-1; 8 positions agree with TRBD1. The germline gives CDR1 LNHDA, CDR2 SQIVND (reference sequence). This CDR3 spans 14 amino acids. The trim removed 4 bases at V and 2 bases at J, leaving 3 bases unmatched. As DNA, the CDR3 is TGTGCCAGTAGTAAAGACAGGGGTAACACTGAAGCTTTCTTT. Translated: CASSKDRGNTEAFF.

This chain joins TRBV29-1 and TRBJ2-3, with 11 bases that match TRBD2. This CDR3 region has 13 residues. Germline values: CDR1 SQVTM, CDR2 ANQGSEA. V shed 8 bases, J shed 4 bases, and the junction held 5 bases outside the gene matches. DNA of the CDR3: TGCAGCTTCATAGCGGGAGGGGCAGATACGCAGTATTTT. Translated, it gives CSFIAGGADTQYF.

The chain links TRBV20-1 to TRBJ2-2, with TRBD1 identical over 9 bases. Per germline, CDR1 DFQATT and CDR2 SNEGSKA (reference sequence). V lost 5 bases to trimming and J lost 1 base; unmatched junction nucleotides: 5. There are 15 residues in the CDR3. CDR3 in amino acids: CSALTGGQNTGELFF. CDR3 nucleotide sequence: TGCAGTGCTCTAACAGGGGGCCAGAACACCGGGGAGCTGTTTTTT.

This clonotype came up a few times. The chain joins TRBV5-1 to TRBJ1-1; D is uncertain. The CDR3 length is 14 residues. Looked up from germline, CDR1 is SGHRS and CDR2 is YFSETQ. Trimming cost V 7 bases and J 1 base, with 14 bases left between them. CDR3 in DNA: TGCGCCAGCTACCCTGGACGCCGGAACACTGAAGCTTTCTTT. Amino acids: CASYPGRRNTEAFF. Full variable domain (remainder filled in from reference TRBV5-1 and TRBJ1-1): KAGVTQTPRYLIKTRGQQVTLSCSPISGHRSVSWYQQTPGQGLQFLFEYFSETQRNKGNFPGRFSGRQFSNSRSEMNVSTLELGDSALYLCASYPGRRNTEAFFGQGTRLTVV.

This clonotype has just one count. The rearrangement links TRBV25-1 to TRBJ1-6; 7 bases match TRBD1. V trimming: 5 bases; J trimming: 8 bases; junction bases outside the gene matches: 6. The CDR3 is made up of 14 amino acids. Germline CDR1 MGHDK, CDR2 SYGVNS. The CDR3 nucleotides are TGTGCCAGCAGTTTTCAGGGGGGCGATTCACCCCTCCACTTT. It yields the protein CASSFQGGDSPLHF.

Only a few counts were recorded for this clonotype. The chain has TRBV12-3 or TRBV12-4 and TRBJ2-7; 9 bases line up with TRBD2. This CDR3 region has 17 residues. Trimming cost V 5 bases and J 0 bases; bases outside gene matches: 11. CDR3 protein: CASSIGRLSGSSYEQYF. For the CDR3, the DNA is TGTGCCAGCAGTATTGGGCGCCTTAGCGGGAGCTCCTACGAGCAGTACTTC.

The chain couples TRBV20-1 to TRBJ2-7; a weak D match, TRBD2 (7 bases). The CDR3 runs 15 residues. Trimming took off 0 bases at V and 9 bases at J, with 21 bases between the two ends. Per germline, CDR1 DFQATT and CDR2 SNEGSKA (reference sequence). CDR3 sequence: CSARDPVAGGAGQYF. The CDR3 region has the DNA TGCAGTGCTAGAGACCCTGTGGCTGGGGGGGCCGGGCAGTACTTC.

This clonotype was recorded many times. The V gene is TRBV6-1, the J gene TRBJ2-5; 8 bases match TRBD1. V lost 6 bases, J lost 4 bases, and 4 bases stayed unmatched. There are 13 residues in the CDR3. The germline gives CDR1 MNHNS, CDR2 SASEGT. CDR3 sequence (DNA): TGTGCCAGCAGGGACAGGGCGGGAGAGACCCAGTACTTC. It translates to CASRDRAGETQYF.

Worth noting for this clonotype: A junction end diverges from the germline sequence, so it may reflect a read error. The V gene is TRBV7-2, the J gene TRBJ2-5, with TRBD1 matching over 8 bases. CDR3 length: 12 amino acids. CDR1 and CDR2 from the germline V gene are SGHTA and FQGNSA. CDR3 loop: CASSFRQGLSFF. In DNA, the CDR3 is TGTGCCAGCAGCTTCAGACAGGGGTTGTCGTTCTTC.

In DNA form, the CDR3 reads TGTGCCAGCAGCCCAACCGGGAGGGCCCAGCATTTT. It specifies CASSPTGRAQHF. The J gene is TRBJ1-5, the V gene TRBV7-2; D ambiguous. Germline V gene sequence: CDR1 SGHTA, CDR2 FQGNSA. This CDR3 has 12 residues. V lost 5 bases and J 11 bases, leaving 13 bases between the germline ends.

This clonotype was recorded at least ten times. The rearrangement links TRBV5-1 to TRBJ1-6; TRBD1 might be the D (6 bases). CDR1 and CDR2 from the germline V gene are SGHRS and YFSETQ. The germline V and J ends were trimmed by 4 bases and 11 bases, with 28 bases remaining between them. The CDR3 covers 18 residues. DNA of the CDR3: TGCGCCAGCAGCCTTGCCGCCGGTACTACAGGGTTGAGTGCACCCCTCCACTTT. Translated, it gives CASSLAAGTTGLSAPLHF. Full variable domain (rest looked up from reference TRBV5-1 and TRBJ1-6): KAGVTQTPRYLIKTRGQQVTLSCSPISGHRSVSWYQQTPGQGLQFLFEYFSETQRNKGNFPGRFSGRQFSNSRSEMNVSTLELGDSALYLCASSLAAGTTGLSAPLHFGNGTRLTVT.

This clonotype has at least ten counts. The chain recombines TRBV10-1 with TRBJ2-5; 8 bases are shared with TRBD1. The CDR3 extends over 15 amino acids. V shed 2 bases and J 7 bases; nucleotides not matched to a gene: 9. The V gene's germline CDR1 is WNHNN and CDR2 SYGVQD (reference sequence). The CDR3 reads CASSESQGAKGTQYF. In DNA, the CDR3 is TGCGCCAGCAGTGAGAGTCAGGGGGCGAAGGGGACCCAGTACTTC.

This clonotype was found many times. The genes are TRBV19 and TRBJ1-5; unclear D gene. Germline assignment: CDR1 LNHDA and CDR2 SQIVND (reference sequence). The CDR3 has 11 amino acids. V was shortened by 8 bases and J by 4 bases, with 6 bases between the two germline ends. The CDR3 DNA follows: TGTGCCAGTCGCCCTAATCAGCCCCAGCATTTT. This encodes CASRPNQPQHF.

This clonotype was seen ten or more times. The genes are TRBV7-8 and TRBJ2-7, with 8 bases that match TRBD1. CDR1 and CDR2 from the germline V gene are SGHVS and FQNEAQ. The CDR3 covers 14 residues. The V segment lost 5 bases and the J segment 1 base; nucleotides outside the gene matches: 4. CDR3 residues: CASSVDRASYEQYF. CDR3 DNA sequence: TGTGCCAGCAGCGTGGACAGGGCATCCTACGAGCAGTACTTC.

The rearrangement links TRBV7-8 to TRBJ2-2; TRBD2 agrees at 8 bases. With V trimmed by 5 bases and J by 4 bases, 6 bases remained unmatched. Germline loops: CDR1 SGHVS, CDR2 FQNEAQ. The CDR3 is 15 residues long. The CDR3 here is CASSGGGWSTGELFF. Here the CDR3 DNA reads TGTGCCAGCAGCGGCGGGGGGTGGAGCACCGGGGAGCTGTTTTTT. Supplemented by reference TRBV7-8 and TRBJ2-2, the full variable domain reads GAGVSQSPRYKVAKRGQDVALRCDPISGHVSLFWYQQALGQGPEFLTYFQNEAQLDKSGLPSDRFFAERPEGSVSTLKIQRTQQEDSAVYLCASSGGGWSTGELFFGEGSRLTVL.

The rearrangement uses TRBV10-3 and TRBJ2-6, with D perhaps assigned TRBD1 or TRBD2 (7 bases each). The germline V and J ends were trimmed by 3 bases and 0 bases, with 12 bases remaining between them. Per germline, CDR1 ENHRY and CDR2 SYGVKD. The CDR3 spans 17 residues. The CDR3: CAISEAGGGSGANVLTF. CDR3 coding DNA: TGTGCCATCAGTGAAGCAGGGGGGGGCTCTGGGGCCAACGTCCTGACTTTC.

This clonotype was recorded a few times. The chain employs TRBV20-1 and TRBJ1-2, with 8 bases lining up with TRBD1. Germline-derived CDR1 and CDR2 are DFQATT and SNEGSKA (reference sequence). The length of the CDR3 is 14 residues. V shed 2 bases, J shed 4 bases, and the junction held 6 bases outside the gene matches. The CDR3 protein is CSARQGAGVYGYTF. The CDR3 DNA reads TGCAGTGCTAGACAGGGGGCTGGGGTCTATGGCTACACCTTC.

This clonotype has a single count. CDR3 in DNA: TGTGCCATCAGTGAGCCGGGACAGGGGATATACGAGCAGTACTTC. This codes for CAISEPGQGIYEQYF. J is TRBJ2-7 and V is TRBV10-3, with 10 nucleotides matching TRBD1. Losses at the gene ends were 2 bases for V and 4 bases for J; bases not matched to a gene: 5. Germline V lookup: CDR1 ENHRY, CDR2 SYGVKD. The CDR3 length is 15 residues.

This clonotype was recorded many times. This chain connects TRBV5-6 to TRBJ2-6; maybe TRBD1 (6 bases). The germline CDR1 and CDR2 sequences are SGHDT and YYEEEE. The CDR3 extends over 14 amino acids. Trimming stripped 1 base from V and 16 bases from J, with 18 bases between. The CDR3 loop is CASSLRDTGPSLTF. The CDR3 DNA follows: TGTGCCAGCAGCTTGCGGGACACGGGCCCGTCTCTGACTTTC.

V gene TRBV12-5 combines with J gene TRBJ1-5; the D gene is possibly TRBD1 (5 bases). The CDR3 has 13 residues. Per the germline V gene, CDR1 is LGHNT and CDR2 is FRNRAP. The CDR3 spells CASSLGAGGPQHF. The CDR3, as DNA: TGTGCCAGCAGCTTAGGAGCGGGGGGGCCCCAGCATTTT.

This clonotype was counted only a few times. The chain carries TRBV28 and TRBJ1-2; 7 nucleotides align to TRBD1. V was clipped by 8 bases and J by 0 bases; unmatched bases: 3. Looked up from germline, CDR1 is MDHEN and CDR2 is SYDVKM. There are 13 residues in the CDR3. The CDR3 region has the DNA TGTGCCAGCCGGACAGGAGCTAACTATGGCTACACCTTC. Protein: CASRTGANYGYTF.

The gene calls are TRBV5-1 and TRBJ1-4; 12 bases align to TRBD1. The V gene end was trimmed by 3 bases and the J gene end by 1 base; junction bases not matched to a gene: 4. The CDR3 has 17 amino acids. Per the germline V gene, CDR1 is SGHRS and CDR2 is YFSETQ. CDR3 sequence: CASSWDRGPQTNEKLFF. In DNA form, the CDR3 reads TGCGCCAGCAGCTGGGACAGGGGGCCCCAAACTAATGAAAAACTGTTTTTT. Complete variable domain (other parts from reference TRBV5-1 and TRBJ1-4): KAGVTQTPRYLIKTRGQQVTLSCSPISGHRSVSWYQQTPGQGLQFLFEYFSETQRNKGNFPGRFSGRQFSNSRSEMNVSTLELGDSALYLCASSWDRGPQTNEKLFFGSGTQLSVL.

In this sample, this clonotype turned up many times. The rearrangement joins TRBV5-8 to TRBJ1-2; D possibly corresponds to TRBD1 (6 bases). The CDR3 has 16 residues. V shed 5 bases and J shed 8 bases, with 25 bases lying between them. Looked up from germline, CDR1 is SGHTS and CDR2 is YDEGEE. The CDR3: CASRGADSLQGQGYTF. The CDR3 nucleotides read TGTGCCAGCAGGGGGGCGGACAGCCTCCAGGGTCAGGGCTACACCTTC.

This rearrangement joins TRBV10-3 to TRBJ2-7; 10 nucleotides match TRBD2. The V gene's germline CDR1 is ENHRY and CDR2 SYGVKD. The ends lost 7 bases at V and 4 bases at J; junction bases unmatched: 10. This CDR3 comprises 15 residues. The chain's CDR3 is CAIKRLSGRLYEQYF. The CDR3 nucleotides are TGTGCCATCAAGCGCCTTAGCGGGAGGCTGTACGAGCAGTACTTC.

J is TRBJ2-3 and V is TRBV9; no clear D gene. Germline lookup yields CDR1 SGDLS and CDR2 YYNGEE. The V gene lost 3 bases and the J gene lost 6 bases, with 11 bases spanning the gap. The CDR3 is 13 amino acids. In nucleotides, the CDR3 is TGTGCCAGCAGCGCGGTACTGGGGGATACGCAGTATTTT. This encodes CASSAVLGDTQYF.

The CDR3 DNA follows: TGTGCCAGCAGCAGACTAGGGAATGAGCAGTACTTC. The encoded protein is CASSRLGNEQYF. The chain couples TRBV12-3 or TRBV12-4 to TRBJ2-7; D perhaps matches TRBD2 (6 bases). The CDR3 runs 12 residues. V dropped 6 bases and J dropped 7 bases, with 13 bases sitting between them.